The clone carrying this T cell receptor beta chain appeared many times. The TCRbeta library was prepared with unique molecular identifiers. TCRdb passed the PCR reads through MiXCR, listing each CDR3 protein once. The sample shows hundreds of thousands of distinct CDR3 sequences, under 13% of them seen only once. The CDR3 is made up of 16 amino acids. V gave up 1 base and J gave up 0 bases; unmatched junction bases: 5. The data are from a study of T-cell reconstitution after alpha-beta-depleted transplantation in children. This TCR was recovered from a child less than two years old with acute myeloid leukemia, due to receive a stem cell transplant. The rearrangement joins TRBV12-3 or TRBV12-4 to TRBJ2-7, with 8 bases lining up with TRBD2. The sequenced sample was PBMCs, obtained before TCRalphabeta/CD19-depleted stem cell transplant. The CDR3 here is CASSLGREEDSYEQYF. CDR3 sequence (DNA): TGTGCCAGCAGTTTAGGGCGGGAGGAAGACTCCTACGAGCAGTACTTC.